This T cell receptor (beta chain) is drawn from a study of cytomegalovirus exposure and HLA in healthy donors. Study results and caveats: In a later analysis, a missense DCLRE1C variant was linked to TCR beta V- and J-gene trimming. Serostatus for CMV was the only available immune exposure information.

PCR was performed using 60 Vbeta and 13 Jbeta primers. Repertoires were generated with immunoSEQ multiplex PCR, while TCRdb's copy carries only in-frame clones and drops some. The repertoire has fewer than 200,000 clones, about 81% of them found once; the top ten carry 3%. Of note for this clone: Its specificity is unknown.

This clonotype was obtained from a woman between 45 and 65 years old in good health and CMV-seropositive. Sequencing was performed on PBMCs.

This CDR3 reads CASSTQPASGGADEQFF. The CDR3 DNA reads as TGTGCCAGCTCAACACAGCCCGCTAGCGGGGGGGCCGATGAGCAGTTCTTC. The V and J genes are TRBV18 and TRBJ2-1; TRBD2 matches 12 bases. Germline CDR1 and CDR2: KGHSH and LQKENI. This CDR3 has 17 amino acids. Trimming at V came to 5 bases and at J to 8 bases, leaving 13 bases not matched to a gene.